Below, one T cell receptor beta chain is given with its context. Its antigen is as yet unknown. Germline V gene sequence: CDR1 LNHDA, CDR2 SQIVND (reference sequence). The CDR3 extends over 13 amino acids. Trimming pared 7 bases from V and 5 bases from J, leaving 14 bases between. Once RNA had been extracted, it was reverse transcribed into cDNA to act as the sequencing template. The protocol was immunoSEQ multiplex PCR, while the TCRdb copy is restricted to in-frame clones and leaves out a portion. The data show a few hundred thousand clones, around 57% seen once. Treatment here: oral pan-JAK inhibitor, 5-10 mg twice daily. The data stem from a study of CD8+ T cells in alopecia areata. Study-level findings and limits: Elevated clonality characterized lesional scalp relative to normal scalp, particularly in alopecia totalis/universalis.

The chain couples TRBV19 to TRBJ2-5, with a tentative D call TRBD1 (5 bases). Material: CD4+ T cells sorted from blood, obtained at week 4, from a patient treated with tofacitinib. This clonotype originated in a human donor with alopecia areata. As DNA, the CDR3 is TGTGCCAGTACCCCGCAGGGTGGGGAGACCCAGTACTTC. Amino acids: CASTPQGGETQYF.